What follows are 19 T cell receptor beta chains derived from one specimen sequenced in a study of OX40 agonist ivuxolimab in advanced cancers. The protocol was immunoSEQ multiplex PCR, while the TCRdb copy is restricted to in-frame clones and leaves out a portion. The sample carries tens of thousands of clones, approximately 86% recorded once. The starting material was CD4+ or CD8+ T cells sorted from blood, obtained in a trial of the OX40 agonist ivuxolimab. The receptors were gathered from an adult with an advanced solid tumor such as melanoma, head and neck, liver or kidney cancer.

The rearrangement uses TRBV7-6 and TRBJ1-2; D perhaps matches TRBD1 (5 bases). Looked up from germline, CDR1 is SGHVS and CDR2 is FNYEAQ. The CDR3 is made up of 13 amino acids. V was shortened by 4 bases and J by 5 bases, with 11 bases between the two germline ends. The CDR3 DNA follows: TGTGCCAGCAGCTCCGCCGGGGGTTATGGCTACACCTTC. Its translation is CASSSAGGYGYTF. Full variable domain (outside the CDR3, taken from reference TRBV7-6 and TRBJ1-2): GAGVSQSPRYKVTKRGQDVALRCDPISGHVSLYWYRQALGQGPEFLTYFNYEAQQDKSGLPNDRFSAERPEGSISTLTIQRTEQRDSAMYRCASSSAGGYGYTFGSGTRLTVV.

CDR3 protein: CASGLWGADYEQYF. DNA for the CDR3: TGTGCTAGTGGTTTGTGGGGCGCGGACTACGAGCAGTACTTC. V and J are TRBV12-5 and TRBJ2-7; D may be TRBD1 (5 bases). CDR1 is LGHNT and CDR2 is FRNRAP in the germline V gene. V was clipped by 2 bases and J by 3 bases, with 11 bases between them. The CDR3 consists of 14 residues.

The V and J genes are TRBV18 and TRBJ2-1; D is unresolved. The CDR3 runs 15 residues. Trimming stripped 2 bases from V and 4 bases from J, with 12 bases between. Germline values: CDR1 KGHSH, CDR2 LQKENI. CDR3 amino acids: CASSPGSTGYNEQFF. CDR3 DNA: TGTGCCAGCTCACCAGGGTCAACTGGGTACAATGAGCAGTTCTTC.

The chain combines TRBV6-5 with TRBJ1-5; TRBD1 might be the D (6 bases). V was clipped by 7 bases and J by 4 bases, with 14 bases between them. Germline-derived CDR1 and CDR2 are MNHEY and SVGAGI. The CDR3 is 14 amino acids. As DNA, the CDR3 is TGTGCCAGCACCCGGAGGGGGTGGAATCAGCCCCAGCATTTT. Translating it yields CASTRRGWNQPQHF.

This sequence joins TRBV27 and TRBJ2-7, with TRBD2 matching 10 bases. The V gene end was trimmed by 10 bases and the J gene end by 5 bases; junction bases not matched to a gene: 20. The CDR3 covers 17 residues. Germline V CDR1 and CDR2: MNHEY, SMNVEV (reference sequence). The CDR3 bases are TGTGCCAACCGAAGTCCCATCCTAGCGGGAGTAATGAACGAGCAGTACTTC. Its protein is CANRSPILAGVMNEQYF.

The rearrangement joins TRBV4-1 to TRBJ1-5; 8 positions match TRBD1. The V gene's germline CDR1 is MGHRA and CDR2 YSYEKL. This CDR3 spans 17 amino acids. V trimming: 1 base; J trimming: 2 bases; junction bases outside the gene matches: 7. The CDR3 nucleotides are TGCGCCAGCAGCCAAGTTCCGCAGGGGGCCGGCAATCAGCCCCAGCATTTT. Residues: CASSQVPQGAGNQPQHF.

The chain combines TRBV7-3 with TRBJ2-2; 8 positions agree with TRBD2. After removal of 3 bases from V and 1 base from J, the junction contained 1 base not matched to a gene. Germline V gene data show CDR1 as SGHTA and CDR2 as FQGTGA. This CDR3 is 15 amino acids long. The CDR3 DNA is TGTGCCAGCAGCTTGAGCGGGGGGAACACCGGGGAGCTGTTTTTT. It codes for CASSLSGGNTGELFF. The variable domain in full, with the rest retrieved from reference TRBV7-3 and TRBJ2-2, is GAGVSQTPSNKVTEKGKYVELRCDPISGHTALYWYRQSLGQGPEFLIYFQGTGAADDSGLPNDRFFAVRPEGSVSTLKIQRTERGDSAVYLCASSLSGGNTGELFFGEGSRLTVL.

This clone was detected only a few times. V usage is TRBV15 and J usage is TRBJ2-1; TRBD1 agrees at 7 bases. Germline lookup yields CDR1 LNHNV and CDR2 YYDKDF (reference sequence). The CDR3 runs 15 residues. V shed 0 bases and J 5 bases; nucleotides not matched to a gene: 4. CDR3 residues: CATSREQGSHNEQFF. The CDR3 DNA is TGTGCCACCAGCAGAGAACAGGGGTCCCACAATGAGCAGTTCTTC.

The chain employs TRBV10-1 and TRBJ2-3; D gene ambiguous. Germline assignment: CDR1 WNHNN and CDR2 SYGVQD (reference sequence). V lost 6 bases and J 0 bases, leaving 4 bases between the germline ends. This CDR3 contains 12 residues. The CDR3 sequence: CASSASTDTQYF. In DNA, the CDR3 is TGCGCCAGCAGCGCAAGCACAGATACGCAGTATTTT.

The V gene is TRBV21-1, the J gene TRBJ1-4; the D call TRBD1 from the table was never checked on the DNA. TRBV21-1 is annotated as a pseudogene. The CDR3 consists of 14 residues. CDR3 in DNA: TGTGCCAGCAGAAGAAAAGACAGGAATGAAAAACTGTTTTTT. Its translation: CASRRKDRNEKLFF.

Note on this clone: At one boundary the junction diverges from the germline segment, which might be a read error. The chain carries TRBV7-3 and TRBJ1-6; tentative D call: TRBD1 (6 bases). In germline, CDR1 is SGHTA, CDR2 FQGTGA. The CDR3 consists of 13 residues. The CDR3 DNA follows: TGTGCCAGCAGCCTAACAGGGAGCTCACCCCTCCACTTT. Translating gives CASSLTGSSPLHF.

V and J are TRBV21-1 and TRBJ2-1; the D call TRBD2 from the table was never checked on the DNA. TRBV21-1 is reported as a pseudogene. This CDR3 contains 15 residues. CDR3 sequence reads: CASSNGGFYESEQFF. DNA of the CDR3: TGTGCCAGCAGCAACGGGGGGTTCTACGAAAGTGAGCAGTTCTTC.

The chain combines TRBV5-5 with TRBJ1-2, with a possible D match to TRBD1 (6 bases). Germline assignment: CDR1 SGHKS and CDR2 YYEKEE (reference sequence). V lost 1 base, J lost 2 bases, and 15 bases lay in between. The length of the CDR3 is 16 residues. CDR3 DNA: TGTGCCAGCAGCTTGAATCCTGGGCAGGGGAACTATGGCTACACCTTC. This gives the protein CASSLNPGQGNYGYTF.

V and J are TRBV11-2 and TRBJ2-1; D could derive from TRBD1 or TRBD2 (5 bases each). Trimming took 4 bases from V and 2 from J, leaving 12 bases between them. This CDR3 contains 15 residues. Germline V CDR1 and CDR2: SGHAT, FQNNGV. CDR3 loop: CASSSLQGPYNEQFF. For the CDR3, the DNA is TGTGCCAGCAGCTCCCTGCAGGGACCCTACAATGAGCAGTTCTTC.

Worth noting for this clone: Other nucleotide sequences from this sample produce the same CDR3. The chain is built from TRBV5-4 and TRBJ2-5; weak D call: TRBD2 (6 bases). The germline V gene has CDR1 SGHNT and CDR2 YYREEE (reference sequence). This CDR3 is 14 amino acids long. V gave up 2 bases and J gave up 1 base, with 9 bases separating them. In DNA, the CDR3 is TGTGCCAGCAGCTTAGTTAGCGGCCAAGAGACCCAGTACTTC. This codes for CASSLVSGQETQYF.

This clone was counted a few times. The chain couples TRBV18 to TRBJ2-1; maybe TRBD2 (6 bases). V was clipped by 3 bases and J by 1 base, with 10 bases between them. This CDR3 has 15 amino acids. CDR1 and CDR2 from the germline V gene are KGHSH and LQKENI. The CDR3 protein is CASSPPRESYNEQFF. The CDR3 DNA reads as TGTGCCAGCTCACCTCCCCGGGAGTCCTACAATGAGCAGTTCTTC. The entire variable domain, with the rest obtained from reference TRBV18 and TRBJ2-1, is as follows: NAGVMQNPRHLVRRRGQEARLRCSPMKGHSHVYWYRQLPEEGLKFMVYLQKENIIDESGMPKERFSAEFPKEGPSILRIQQVVRGDSAAYFCASSPPRESYNEQFFGPGTRLTVL.

The chain combines TRBV7-9 with TRBJ2-7, with 7 nucleotides matching TRBD1. J was trimmed by 3 bases and V by 1 base; bases with no gene match: 3. The CDR3 runs to 14 residues. Per the germline V gene, CDR1 is SEHNR and CDR2 is FQNEAQ (reference sequence). The chain's CDR3 is CASSLGGQIYEQYF. The CDR3 region has the DNA TGTGCCAGCAGCTTAGGGGGACAGATCTACGAGCAGTACTTC.

V and J are TRBV2 and TRBJ2-7; no definite D call. Germline values: CDR1 SNHLY, CDR2 FYNNEI. The CDR3 spans 12 residues. V lost 2 bases to trimming and J lost 3 bases, with 5 bases between them. The CDR3 nucleotides are TGTGCCAGCAGTGAAAAGGGCTACGAGCAGTACTTC. Translation: CASSEKGYEQYF.

The count of this clone is one. The chain has TRBV28 and TRBJ2-1; 12 nucleotides line up with TRBD2. Germline V gives CDR1 MDHEN, CDR2 SYDVKM. V lost 8 bases and J lost 2; bases outside the gene matches: 7. The CDR3 has 16 amino acids. The CDR3 sequence: CASSTSGGPPYNEQFF. The CDR3 DNA sequence: TGTGCCAGCTCGACTAGCGGGGGCCCTCCCTACAATGAGCAGTTCTTC. The whole variable domain, filled in from reference TRBV28 and TRBJ2-1, reads DVKVTQSSRYLVKRTGEKVFLECVQDMDHENMFWYRQDPGLGLRLIYFSYDVKMKEKGDIPEGYSVSREKKERFSLILESASTNQTSMYLCASSTSGGPPYNEQFFGPGTRLTVL.